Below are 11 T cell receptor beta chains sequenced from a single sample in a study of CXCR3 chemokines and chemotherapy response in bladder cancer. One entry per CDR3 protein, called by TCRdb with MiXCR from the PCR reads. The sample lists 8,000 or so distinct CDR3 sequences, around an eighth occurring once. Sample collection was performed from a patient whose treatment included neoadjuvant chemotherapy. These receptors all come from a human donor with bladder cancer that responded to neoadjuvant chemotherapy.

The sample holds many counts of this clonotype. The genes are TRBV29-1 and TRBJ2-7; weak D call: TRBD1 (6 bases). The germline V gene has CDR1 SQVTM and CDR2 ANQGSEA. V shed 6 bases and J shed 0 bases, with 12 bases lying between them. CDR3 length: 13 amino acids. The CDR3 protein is CSVSWTASYEQYF. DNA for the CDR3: TGCAGCGTCTCTTGGACAGCCTCCTACGAGCAGTACTTC.

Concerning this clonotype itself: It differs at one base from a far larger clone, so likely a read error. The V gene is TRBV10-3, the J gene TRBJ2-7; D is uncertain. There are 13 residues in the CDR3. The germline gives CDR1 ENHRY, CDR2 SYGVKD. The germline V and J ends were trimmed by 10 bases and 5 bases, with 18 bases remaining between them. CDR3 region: CASRCLSPNEQYF. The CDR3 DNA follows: TGTGCCAGCAGGTGTTTGTCCCCCAACGAGCAGTACTTC.

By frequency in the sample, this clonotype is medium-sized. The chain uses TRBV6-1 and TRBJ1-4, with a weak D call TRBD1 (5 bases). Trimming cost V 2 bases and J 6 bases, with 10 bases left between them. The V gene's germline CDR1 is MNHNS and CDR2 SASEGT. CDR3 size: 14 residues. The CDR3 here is CASSEWQGDEKLFF. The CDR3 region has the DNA TGTGCCAGCAGTGAATGGCAGGGTGATGAAAAACTGTTTTTT.

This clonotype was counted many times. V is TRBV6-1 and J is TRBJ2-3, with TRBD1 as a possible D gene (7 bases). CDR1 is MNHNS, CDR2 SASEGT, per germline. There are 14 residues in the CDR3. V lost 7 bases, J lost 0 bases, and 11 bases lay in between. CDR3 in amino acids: CASTAGQSTDTQYF. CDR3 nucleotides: TGTGCCAGCACCGCGGGACAGAGCACAGATACGCAGTATTTT.

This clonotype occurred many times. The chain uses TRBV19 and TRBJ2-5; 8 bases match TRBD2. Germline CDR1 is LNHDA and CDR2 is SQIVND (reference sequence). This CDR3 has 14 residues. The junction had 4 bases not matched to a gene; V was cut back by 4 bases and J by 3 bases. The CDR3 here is CASSTPGLEETQYF. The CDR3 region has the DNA TGTGCCAGTAGTACCCCGGGACTAGAAGAGACCCAGTACTTC.

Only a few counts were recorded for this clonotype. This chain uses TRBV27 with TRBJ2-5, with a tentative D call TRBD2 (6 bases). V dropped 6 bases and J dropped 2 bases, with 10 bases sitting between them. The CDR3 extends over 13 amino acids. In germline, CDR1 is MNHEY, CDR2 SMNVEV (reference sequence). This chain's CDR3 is CASRVSGQETQYF. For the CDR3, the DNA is TGTGCCAGCAGGGTTAGCGGACAAGAGACCCAGTACTTC.

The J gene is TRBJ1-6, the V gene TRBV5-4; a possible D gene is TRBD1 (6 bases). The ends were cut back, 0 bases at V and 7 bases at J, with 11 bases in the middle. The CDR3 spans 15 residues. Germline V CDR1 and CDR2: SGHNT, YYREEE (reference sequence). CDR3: CASSLGQEGNSPLHF. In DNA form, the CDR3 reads TGTGCCAGCAGCTTGGGACAGGAAGGCAATTCACCCCTCCACTTT.

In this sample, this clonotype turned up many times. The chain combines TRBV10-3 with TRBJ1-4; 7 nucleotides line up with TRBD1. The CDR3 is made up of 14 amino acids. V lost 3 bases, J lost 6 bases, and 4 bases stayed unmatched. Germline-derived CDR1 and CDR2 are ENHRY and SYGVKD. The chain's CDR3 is CAISDRGGDEKLFF. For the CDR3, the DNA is TGTGCCATCAGTGATCGAGGGGGCGATGAAAAACTGTTTTTT.

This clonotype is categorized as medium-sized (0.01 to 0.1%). CDR3 sequence (DNA): TGTGCCAGCAGCTTAGGAAAAGGGGGCGATACGATCCGCGGCTACACCTTC. It is translated as CASSLGKGGDTIRGYTF. J is TRBJ1-2 and V is TRBV11-1; 7 bases fit TRBD1. J gave up 8 bases and V 1 base, and 16 bases lay outside the gene matches. CDR3 length: 17 amino acids. CDR1 and CDR2 (germline): SGHAT, FQDESV (reference sequence).

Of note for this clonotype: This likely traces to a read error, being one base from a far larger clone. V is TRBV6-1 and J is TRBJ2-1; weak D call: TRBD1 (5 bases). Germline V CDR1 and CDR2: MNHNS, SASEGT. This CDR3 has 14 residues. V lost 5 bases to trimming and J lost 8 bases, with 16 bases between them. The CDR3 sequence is CASSPHRYRDEQFF. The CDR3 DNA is TGTGCCAGCAGTCCCCACAGGTATAGGGATGAGCAGTTCTTC.

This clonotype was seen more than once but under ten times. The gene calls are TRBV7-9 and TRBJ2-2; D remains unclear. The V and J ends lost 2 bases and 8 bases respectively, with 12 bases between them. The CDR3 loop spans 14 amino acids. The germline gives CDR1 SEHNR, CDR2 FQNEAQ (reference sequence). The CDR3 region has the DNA TGTGCCAGCAGCTTACAACCCATGGTAGGGGAGCTGTTTTTT. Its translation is CASSLQPMVGELFF.